This T cell receptor (beta chain) was profiled in a study of OX40 agonist ivuxolimab in advanced cancers. Study results and caveats: CD4+ and CD8+ T cells in blood underwent clonal expansion by week 6 at 0.1 to 3.0 mg/kg. Which antigen the expanded peripheral T cells recognized is unknown.

Worth noting for this clone: The antigen is unknown.

The J segment lost 5 bases and the V segment lost 1 base, leaving 2 bases of the junction unmatched. Germline V gene sequence: CDR1 LNHNV, CDR2 YYDKDF (reference sequence). There are 14 residues in the CDR3. The repertoire was sequenced with immunoSEQ multiplex PCR; TCRdb's copy has only in-frame clones and lacks some. The table lists more than 70,000 clones, about 90% of them singletons, with 2.5% to 3.5% in the top ten. This sequence was found in an adult with an advanced solid tumor such as melanoma, head and neck, liver or kidney cancer. The sequencing used CD4+ or CD8+ T cells sorted from blood, collected in a trial of the OX40 agonist ivuxolimab. V gene TRBV15 combines with J gene TRBJ1-2; 9 bases fit TRBD1. CDR3: CATSRGDREYGYTF. In DNA form, the CDR3 reads TGTGCCACCAGCAGAGGGGACAGGGAGTATGGCTACACCTTC.